The present T cell receptor (beta chain) was sequenced within a study of blood T cell repertoires in COVID-19. Overall study: In each case, the material was cDNA or gDNA derived from T cells, B-cell-depleted T cells, or PBMCs.

In the authors' methods: Estimation of nucleated cell counts relied on the amplification of reference gene primers. The assay was immunoSEQ multiplex PCR, and TCRdb's table has in-frame clones only and misses some. V and J calls and clone size follow that table, whereas D and trimming were derived from the DNA. The sample contains about 52,000 clones, about 90% of which appear only once. The germline CDR1 and CDR2 sequences are MDHEN and SYDVKM. The V and J ends lost 3 bases and 1 base respectively, with 15 bases between them. The CDR3 is 16 residues long. Sequenced material: peripheral blood. This clonotype was sampled from a man older than 75 with active or convalescent COVID-19. The J gene is TRBJ1-1, the V gene TRBV28; D is unclear. CDR3 DNA sequence: TGTGCCAGCAGTTTTCCCTTCGGGTCACCGAACACTGAAGCTTTCTTT. Encoded protein: CASSFPFGSPNTEAFF.